This T cell receptor beta chain was captured in a study of beta chain features in type 1 diabetes. In the study overall: Healthy donors resembled patients in age, gender and cell yields. The study's findings and limits: Healthy donors had naive, central memory and Treg TCRB repertoires that appeared less similar than those seen among patients. Junctions at VDJ sites from type 1 diabetes patients had fewer insertions and more deletions. A possible short-template PCR bias applies equally to patients and controls. Moderate but significant shortening of TCRB CDR3s was recorded in all four CD4+ subsets from Type 1 diabetes patients.

The whole isolated RNA underwent reverse transcription, so sequencing captured expressed TCRB transcripts. The data were produced by immunoSEQ multiplex PCR, yet TCRdb's version contains in-frame clones alone and is incomplete. The sample has under 300,000 clones; about 20% are singletons. The V and J ends lost 4 bases and 1 base respectively, with 11 bases between them. Germline V gene sequence: CDR1 SGHNT, CDR2 YYREEE (reference sequence). The CDR3 has 14 amino acids. Notes on this clone: Its antigen remains unidentified.

This clonotype originated in a woman in her 40s with type 1 diabetes. V usage is TRBV5-4 and J usage is TRBJ1-1; D perhaps matches TRBD1 (5 bases). The sample was naive CD4+ T cells from blood. The CDR3: CASSVLTENTEAFF. CDR3 bases: TGTGCCAGCAGCGTACTGACAGAGAACACTGAAGCTTTCTTT.